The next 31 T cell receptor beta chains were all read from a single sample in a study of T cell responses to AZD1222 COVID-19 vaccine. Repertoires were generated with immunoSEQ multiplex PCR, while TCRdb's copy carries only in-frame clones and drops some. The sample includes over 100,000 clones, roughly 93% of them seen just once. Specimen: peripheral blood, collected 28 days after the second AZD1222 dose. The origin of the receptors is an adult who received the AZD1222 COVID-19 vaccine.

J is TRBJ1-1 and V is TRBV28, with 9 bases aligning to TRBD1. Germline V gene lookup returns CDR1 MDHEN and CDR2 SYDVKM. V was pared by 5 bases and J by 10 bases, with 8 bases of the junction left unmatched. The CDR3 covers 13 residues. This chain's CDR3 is CASSIGQGSVAFF. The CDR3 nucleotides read TGTGCCAGCAGTATCGGACAGGGGAGCGTAGCTTTCTTT.

The CDR3, as DNA: TGTGCCAGCAGCCAAAGGACAGGGATCGGCGAGCAGTACTTC. This translates into CASSQRTGIGEQYF. This chain connects TRBV3-1 (or the pseudogene TRBV3-2) to TRBJ2-7; 8 bases match TRBD1. The germline V gene has CDR1 LGHDT and CDR2 YNNKEL (reference sequence). The CDR3 contains 14 residues. V was clipped by 2 bases and J by 6 bases; unmatched bases: 6.

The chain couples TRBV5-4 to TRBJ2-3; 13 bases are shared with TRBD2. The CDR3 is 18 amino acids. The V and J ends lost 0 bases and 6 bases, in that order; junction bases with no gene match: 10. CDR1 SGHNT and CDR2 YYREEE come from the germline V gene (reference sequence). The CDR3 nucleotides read TGTGCCAGCAGCTTGGGGGGACTAGCGGGACCAAATAGGGATACGCAGTATTTT. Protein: CASSLGGLAGPNRDTQYF.

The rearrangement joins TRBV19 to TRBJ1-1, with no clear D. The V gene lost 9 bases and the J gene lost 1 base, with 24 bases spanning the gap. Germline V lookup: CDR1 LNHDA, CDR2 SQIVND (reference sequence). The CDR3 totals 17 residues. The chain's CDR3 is CASNPPLGRRENTEAFF. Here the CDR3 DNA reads TGTGCCAGCAATCCTCCCCTCGGACGGAGGGAGAACACTGAAGCTTTCTTT.

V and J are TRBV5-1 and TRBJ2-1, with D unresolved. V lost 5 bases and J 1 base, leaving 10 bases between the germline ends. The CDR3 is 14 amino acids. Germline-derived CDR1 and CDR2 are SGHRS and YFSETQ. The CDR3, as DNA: TGCGCCAGCAGGATCGAGCCTTCCTACAATGAGCAGTTCTTC. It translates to CASRIEPSYNEQFF.

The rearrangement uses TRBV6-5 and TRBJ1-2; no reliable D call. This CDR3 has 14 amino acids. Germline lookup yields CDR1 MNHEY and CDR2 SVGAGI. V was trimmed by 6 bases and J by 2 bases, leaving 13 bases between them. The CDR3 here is CASRKNGLNYGYTF. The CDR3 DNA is TGTGCCAGCAGGAAAAACGGCTTGAACTATGGCTACACCTTC.

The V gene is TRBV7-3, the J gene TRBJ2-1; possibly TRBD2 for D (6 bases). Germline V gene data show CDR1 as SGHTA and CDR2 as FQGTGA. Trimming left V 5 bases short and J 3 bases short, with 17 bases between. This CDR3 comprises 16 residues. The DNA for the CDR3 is TGTGCCAGCAGCATAGGTGGTACGGGAGTCTACAATGAGCAGTTCTTC. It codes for CASSIGGTGVYNEQFF.

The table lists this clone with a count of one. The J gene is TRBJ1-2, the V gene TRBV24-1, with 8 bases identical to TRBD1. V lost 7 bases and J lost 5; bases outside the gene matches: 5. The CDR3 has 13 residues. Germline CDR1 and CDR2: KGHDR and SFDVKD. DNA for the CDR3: TGTGCCACCAGCTCAGGGGGCCAATATGGCTACACCTTC. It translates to CATSSGGQYGYTF.

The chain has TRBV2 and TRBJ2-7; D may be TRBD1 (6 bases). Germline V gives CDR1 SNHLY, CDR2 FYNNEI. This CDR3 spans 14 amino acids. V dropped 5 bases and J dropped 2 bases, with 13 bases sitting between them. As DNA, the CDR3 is TGTGCCAGCAGTTCTGCAGGGGATACCTACGAGCAGTACTTC. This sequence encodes CASSSAGDTYEQYF.

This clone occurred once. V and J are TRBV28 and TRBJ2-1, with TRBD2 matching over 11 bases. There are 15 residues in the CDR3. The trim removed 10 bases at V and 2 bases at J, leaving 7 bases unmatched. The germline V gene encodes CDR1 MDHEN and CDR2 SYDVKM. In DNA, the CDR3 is TGTGCCACAATTAGCGGGAGGGTTACCTACAATGAGCAGTTCTTC. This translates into CATISGRVTYNEQFF.

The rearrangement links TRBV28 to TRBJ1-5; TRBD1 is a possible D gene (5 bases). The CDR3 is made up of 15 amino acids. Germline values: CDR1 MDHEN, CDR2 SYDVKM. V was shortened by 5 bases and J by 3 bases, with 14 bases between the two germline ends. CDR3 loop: CASSALGALNQPQHF. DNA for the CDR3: TGTGCCAGCAGTGCACTAGGGGCCCTCAATCAGCCCCAGCATTTT.

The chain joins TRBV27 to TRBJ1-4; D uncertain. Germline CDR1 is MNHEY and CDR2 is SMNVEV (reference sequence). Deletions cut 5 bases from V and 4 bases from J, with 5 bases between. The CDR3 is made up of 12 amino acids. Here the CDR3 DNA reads TGTGCCAGCAGTGGCGTTAATGAAAAACTGTTTTTT. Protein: CASSGVNEKLFF. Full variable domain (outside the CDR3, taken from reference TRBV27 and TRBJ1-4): EAQVTQNPRYLITVTGKKLTVTCSQNMNHEYMSWYRQDPGLGLRQIYYSMNVEVTDKGDVPEGYKVSRKEKRNFPLILESPSPNQTSLYFCASSGVNEKLFFGSGTQLSVL.

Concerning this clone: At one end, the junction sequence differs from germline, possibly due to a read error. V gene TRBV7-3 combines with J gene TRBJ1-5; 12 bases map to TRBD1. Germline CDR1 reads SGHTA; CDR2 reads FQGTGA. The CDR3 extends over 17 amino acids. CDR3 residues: CASSPGTGGPSNQPQHF. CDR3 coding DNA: TGTGCCAGCAGCCCCGGGACAGGGGGCCCAAGCAACCAGCCCCAGCATTTT.

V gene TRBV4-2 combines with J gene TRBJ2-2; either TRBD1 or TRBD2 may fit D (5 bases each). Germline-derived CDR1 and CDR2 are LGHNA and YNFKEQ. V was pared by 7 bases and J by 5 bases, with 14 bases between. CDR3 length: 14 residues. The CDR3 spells CASTLGAGTGELFF. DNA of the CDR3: TGTGCCAGCACCCTAGGGGCGGGTACCGGGGAGCTGTTTTTT.

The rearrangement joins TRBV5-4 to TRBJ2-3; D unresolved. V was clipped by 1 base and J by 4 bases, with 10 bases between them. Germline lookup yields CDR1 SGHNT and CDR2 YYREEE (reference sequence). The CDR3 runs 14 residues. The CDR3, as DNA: TGTGCCAGCAGCTTGTTGTTAGGTTCAGATACGCAGTATTTT. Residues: CASSLLLGSDTQYF.

CDR3 coding DNA: TGTGCCAGCAGCTTATTCGGGGCCACAGATACGCAGTATTTT. Translation gives CASSLFGATDTQYF. The chain links TRBV7-3 to TRBJ2-3; D possibly uses TRBD1 or TRBD2 (5 bases each). The CDR3 consists of 14 residues. From germline, CDR1 is SGHTA and CDR2 FQGTGA. Between the trimmed V and J ends, which lost 2 bases and 2 bases, there was a span of 8 bases.

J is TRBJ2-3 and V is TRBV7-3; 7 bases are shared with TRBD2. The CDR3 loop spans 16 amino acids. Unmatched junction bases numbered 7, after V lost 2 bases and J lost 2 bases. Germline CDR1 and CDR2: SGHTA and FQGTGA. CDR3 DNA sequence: TGTGCCAGCAGCTTAGGACTAGGAACCAACACAGATACGCAGTATTTT. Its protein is CASSLGLGTNTDTQYF.

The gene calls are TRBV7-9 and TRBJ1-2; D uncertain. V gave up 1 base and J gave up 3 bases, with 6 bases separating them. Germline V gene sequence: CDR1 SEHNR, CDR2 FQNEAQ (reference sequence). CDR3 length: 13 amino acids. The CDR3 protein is CASSLVPDYGYTF. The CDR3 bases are TGTGCCAGCAGCTTAGTTCCGGACTATGGCTACACCTTC.

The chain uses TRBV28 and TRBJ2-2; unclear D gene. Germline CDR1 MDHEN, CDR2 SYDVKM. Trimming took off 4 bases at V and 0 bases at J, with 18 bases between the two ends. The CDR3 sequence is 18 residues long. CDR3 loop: CASSSRDGRGTNTGELFF. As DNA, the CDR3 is TGTGCCAGCAGTTCCAGAGACGGACGCGGAACGAACACCGGGGAGCTGTTTTTT.

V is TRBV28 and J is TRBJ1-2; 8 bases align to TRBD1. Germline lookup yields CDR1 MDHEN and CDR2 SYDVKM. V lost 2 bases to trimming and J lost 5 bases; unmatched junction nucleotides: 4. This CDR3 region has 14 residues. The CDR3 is CASSLIGQGYGYTF. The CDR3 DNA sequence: TGTGCCAGCAGTTTAATCGGACAGGGATATGGCTACACCTTC.

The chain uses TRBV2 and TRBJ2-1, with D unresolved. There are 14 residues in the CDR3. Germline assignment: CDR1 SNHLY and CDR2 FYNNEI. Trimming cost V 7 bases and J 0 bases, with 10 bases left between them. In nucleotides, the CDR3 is TGTGCCAGCAATCCGGCGAGCTCCTACAATGAGCAGTTCTTC. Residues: CASNPASSYNEQFF.

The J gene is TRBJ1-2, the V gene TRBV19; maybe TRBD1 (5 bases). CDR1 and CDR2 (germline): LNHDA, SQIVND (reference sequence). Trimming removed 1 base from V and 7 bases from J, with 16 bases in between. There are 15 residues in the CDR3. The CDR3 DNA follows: TGTGCCAGTAGTATAGCAGTTCGCAGGGCAGGTGGCTACACCTTC. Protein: CASSIAVRRAGGYTF.

CDR3 sequence reads: CASSYLAGGMGETQYF. The CDR3 DNA sequence: TGCGCCAGCAGCTACCTAGCGGGAGGGATGGGAGAGACCCAGTACTTC. The V and J genes are TRBV5-1 and TRBJ2-5; 12 positions match TRBD2. CDR1 is SGHRS and CDR2 is YFSETQ in the germline V gene. V shed 3 bases and J 4 bases; nucleotides not matched to a gene: 7. The CDR3 consists of 16 residues.

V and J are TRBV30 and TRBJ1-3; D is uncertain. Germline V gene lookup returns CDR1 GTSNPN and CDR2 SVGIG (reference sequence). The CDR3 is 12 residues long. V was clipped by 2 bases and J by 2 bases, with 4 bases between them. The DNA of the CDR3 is TGTGCCTGGAGTCATCCTGGAAACACCATATATTTT. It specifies CAWSHPGNTIYF.

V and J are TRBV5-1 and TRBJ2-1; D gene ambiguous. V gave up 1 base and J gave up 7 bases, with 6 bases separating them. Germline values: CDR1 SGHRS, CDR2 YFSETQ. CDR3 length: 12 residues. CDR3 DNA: TGCGCCAGCAGCTTGTGGGGAAATGAGCAGTTCTTC. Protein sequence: CASSLWGNEQFF.

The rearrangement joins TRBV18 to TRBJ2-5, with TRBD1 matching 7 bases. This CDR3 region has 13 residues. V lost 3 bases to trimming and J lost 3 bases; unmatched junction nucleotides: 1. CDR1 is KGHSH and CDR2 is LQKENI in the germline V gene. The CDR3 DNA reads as TGTGCCAGCTCACCTGGGACAGAAGAGACCCAGTACTTC. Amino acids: CASSPGTEETQYF.

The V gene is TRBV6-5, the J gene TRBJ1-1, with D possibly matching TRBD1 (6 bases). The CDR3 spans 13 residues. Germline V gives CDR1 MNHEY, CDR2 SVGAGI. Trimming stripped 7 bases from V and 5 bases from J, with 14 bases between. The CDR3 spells CASTSQGWTEAFF. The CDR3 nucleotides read TGTGCCAGCACCTCACAGGGTTGGACTGAAGCTTTCTTT.

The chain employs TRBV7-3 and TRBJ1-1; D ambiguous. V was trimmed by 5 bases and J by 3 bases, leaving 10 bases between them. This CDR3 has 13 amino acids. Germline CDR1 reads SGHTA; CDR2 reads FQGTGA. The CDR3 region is CASSPSDYTEAFF. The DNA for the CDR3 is TGTGCCAGCAGCCCTAGCGACTACACTGAAGCTTTCTTT.

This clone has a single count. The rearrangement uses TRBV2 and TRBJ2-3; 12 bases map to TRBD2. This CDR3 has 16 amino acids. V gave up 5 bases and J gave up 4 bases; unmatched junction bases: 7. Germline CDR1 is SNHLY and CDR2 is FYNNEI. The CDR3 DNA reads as TGTGCCAGCAGTTCCAGGACTAGCGGGAAACCAGATACGCAGTATTTT. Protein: CASSSRTSGKPDTQYF.

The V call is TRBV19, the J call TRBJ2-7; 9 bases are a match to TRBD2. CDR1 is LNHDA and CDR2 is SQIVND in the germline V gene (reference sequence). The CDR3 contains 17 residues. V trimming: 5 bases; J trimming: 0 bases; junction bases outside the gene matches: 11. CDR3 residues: CASSGVGLAGYSYEQYF. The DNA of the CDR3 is TGTGCCAGTAGTGGAGTTGGGCTAGCGGGGTACTCCTACGAGCAGTACTTC.

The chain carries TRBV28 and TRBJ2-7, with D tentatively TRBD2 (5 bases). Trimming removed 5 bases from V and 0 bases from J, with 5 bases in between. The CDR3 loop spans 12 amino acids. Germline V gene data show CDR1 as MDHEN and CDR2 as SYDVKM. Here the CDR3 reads CASSGSSYEQYF. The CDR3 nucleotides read TGTGCCAGCAGTGGGAGCTCCTACGAGCAGTACTTC.